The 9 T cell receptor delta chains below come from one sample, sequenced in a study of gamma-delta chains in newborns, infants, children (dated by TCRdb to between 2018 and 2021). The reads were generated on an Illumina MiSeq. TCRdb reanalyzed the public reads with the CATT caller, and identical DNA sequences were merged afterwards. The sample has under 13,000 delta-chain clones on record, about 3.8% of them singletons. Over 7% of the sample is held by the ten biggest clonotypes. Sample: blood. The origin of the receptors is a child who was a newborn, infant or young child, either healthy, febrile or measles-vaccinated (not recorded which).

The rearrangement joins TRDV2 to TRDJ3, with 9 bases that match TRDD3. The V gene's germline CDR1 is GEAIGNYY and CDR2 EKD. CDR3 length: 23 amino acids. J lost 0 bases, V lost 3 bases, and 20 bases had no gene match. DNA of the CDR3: TGTGCCTGTGACTCCGTATTACCCCGTACTGGGGGAGACATCTCCTGGGACACCCGACAGATGTTTTTC. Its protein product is CACDSVLPRTGGDISWDTRQMFF.

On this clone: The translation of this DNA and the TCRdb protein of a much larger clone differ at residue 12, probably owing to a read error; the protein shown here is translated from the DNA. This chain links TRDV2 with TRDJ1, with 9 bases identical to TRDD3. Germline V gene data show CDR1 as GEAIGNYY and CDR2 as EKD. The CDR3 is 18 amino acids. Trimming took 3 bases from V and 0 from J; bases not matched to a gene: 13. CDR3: CACDVLGDSRGYTDKLIF. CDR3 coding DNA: TGTGCCTGTGACGTACTGGGGGACTCTCGAGGGTACACCGATAAACTCATCTTT.

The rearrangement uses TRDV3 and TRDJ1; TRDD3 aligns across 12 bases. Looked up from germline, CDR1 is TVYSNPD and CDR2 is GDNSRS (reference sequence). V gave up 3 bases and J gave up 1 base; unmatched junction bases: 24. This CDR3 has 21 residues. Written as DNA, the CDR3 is TGTGCCTTCTCTTCCTTCCTACGAACATCTGGGGGATACGTAGTCACCGATAAACTCATCTTT. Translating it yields CAFSSFLRTSGGYVVTDKLIF. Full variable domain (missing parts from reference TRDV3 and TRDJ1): CDKVTQSSPDQTVASGSEVVLLCTYDTVYSNPDLFWYRIRPDYSFQFVFYGDNSRSEGADFTQGRFSVKHILTQKAFHLVISPVRTEDSATYYCAFSSFLRTSGGYVVTDKLIFGKGTRVTVEP.

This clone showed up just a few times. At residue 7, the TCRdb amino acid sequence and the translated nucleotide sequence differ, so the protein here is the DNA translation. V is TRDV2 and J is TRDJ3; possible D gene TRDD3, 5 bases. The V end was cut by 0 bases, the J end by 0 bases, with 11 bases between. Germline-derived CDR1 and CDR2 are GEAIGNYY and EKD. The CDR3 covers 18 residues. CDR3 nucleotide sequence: TGTGCCTGTGACACCGGGGACCCTAGCTCCTGGGACACCCGACAGATGTTTTTC. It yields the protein CACDTGDPSSWDTRQMFF.

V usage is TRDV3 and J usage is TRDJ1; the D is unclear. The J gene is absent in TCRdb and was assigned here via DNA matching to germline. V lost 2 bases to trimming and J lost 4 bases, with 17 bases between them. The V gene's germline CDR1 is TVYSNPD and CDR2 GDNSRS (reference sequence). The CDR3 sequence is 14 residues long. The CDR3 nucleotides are TGTGCCTTTGATTTGTCCCAATCTTACGATAAACTCATCTTT. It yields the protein CAFDLSQSYDKLIF.

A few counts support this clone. The CDR3 region has the DNA TGTGCCTTAAAATTCTTCCTTCTGGGGAACCCTCCCTCTTACACCGATAAACTCATCTTT. It yields the protein CALKFFLLGNPPSYTDKLIF. The chain is built from TRDV3 and TRDJ1; D could derive from TRDD2 or TRDD3 (6 bases each). V lost 3 bases to trimming and J lost 0 bases, with 32 bases between them. The germline gives CDR1 TVYSNPD, CDR2 GDNSRS (reference sequence). The CDR3 covers 20 residues.

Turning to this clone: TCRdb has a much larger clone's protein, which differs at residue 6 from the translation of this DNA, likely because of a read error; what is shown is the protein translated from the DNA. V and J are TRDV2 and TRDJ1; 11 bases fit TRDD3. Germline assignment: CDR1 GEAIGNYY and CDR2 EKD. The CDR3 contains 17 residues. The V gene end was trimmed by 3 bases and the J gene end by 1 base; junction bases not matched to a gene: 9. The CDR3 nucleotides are TGTGCCTGTGACCCCGCGTCCCTGGGGGATACCACCGATAAACTCATCTTT. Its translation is CACDPASLGDTTDKLIF.

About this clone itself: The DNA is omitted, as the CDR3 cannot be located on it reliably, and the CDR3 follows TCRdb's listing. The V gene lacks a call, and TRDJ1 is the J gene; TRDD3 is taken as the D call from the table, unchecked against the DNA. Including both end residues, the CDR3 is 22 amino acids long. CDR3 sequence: CALGELSTRVGRGILLTDKLIF.

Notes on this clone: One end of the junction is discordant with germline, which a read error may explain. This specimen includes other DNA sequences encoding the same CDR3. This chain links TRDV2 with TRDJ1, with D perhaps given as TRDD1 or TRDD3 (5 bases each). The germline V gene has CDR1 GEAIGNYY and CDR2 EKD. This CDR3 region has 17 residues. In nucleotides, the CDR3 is TGTGCCTGTGACACCGCGGATAGTAAAGGGAAAACCGATAAACTAATCTTT. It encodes CACDTADSKGKTDKLIF.